What follows are 17 T cell receptor beta chains derived from one specimen sequenced in a study of cytomegalovirus exposure and HLA in healthy donors. A multiplex PCR was run with 60 Vbeta primers and 13 Jbeta primers. Libraries were prepared by immunoSEQ multiplex PCR; TCRdb keeps only in-frame clonotypes and omits some of them. The sample carries under 140,000 clones, about 80% recorded once. The sample comprised PBMCs. Every receptor here comes from a woman between 55 and 75 years old in good health and CMV-seropositive.

This chain uses TRBV5-4 with TRBJ1-2; D possibly corresponds to TRBD1 (6 bases). The germline CDR1 and CDR2 sequences are SGHNT and YYREEE (reference sequence). V was shortened by 4 bases and J by 1 base, with 17 bases between the two germline ends. The CDR3 totals 16 residues. The CDR3 DNA is TGTGCCAGCAGCCCTACTCCCGGGACATATAACTATGGCTACACCTTC. The encoded protein is CASSPTPGTYNYGYTF.

This rearrangement joins TRBV28 to TRBJ1-4; possible D gene TRBD1, 5 bases. V gave up 2 bases and J gave up 3 bases, with 7 bases separating them. Germline V lookup: CDR1 MDHEN, CDR2 SYDVKM. This CDR3 has 14 residues. The DNA of the CDR3 is TGTGCCAGCAGTTTAGAACAGGCTAATGAAAAACTGTTTTTT. It encodes CASSLEQANEKLFF.

There are a few counts of this clone. V and J are TRBV7-6 and TRBJ1-2; 9 bases match TRBD1. Germline CDR1 and CDR2: SGHVS and FNYEAQ. This CDR3 is built from 13 residues. The junction had 5 bases not matched to a gene; V was cut back by 5 bases and J by 7 bases. The CDR3 here is CASSLGQGFGYTF. In DNA, the CDR3 is TGTGCCAGCAGCCTGGGACAGGGATTTGGCTACACCTTC.

The chain couples TRBV27 to TRBJ1-4; perhaps TRBD1 as D (6 bases). CDR1 and CDR2 from the germline V gene are MNHEY and SMNVEV (reference sequence). Trimming removed 2 bases from V and 3 bases from J, with 10 bases in between. The CDR3 has 15 residues. The CDR3 spells CASSLMGASNEKLFF. The CDR3, as DNA: TGTGCCAGCAGTTTAATGGGGGCCTCTAATGAAAAACTGTTTTTT.

The chain recombines TRBV7-3 with TRBJ2-4; D perhaps matches TRBD1 (6 bases). Germline CDR1 is SGHTA and CDR2 is FQGTGA. This CDR3 has 15 residues. V was cut by 1 base and J by 6 bases, with 13 bases left in between. The CDR3 spells CASSLSQGLLNIQYF. In DNA, the CDR3 is TGTGCCAGCAGCTTAAGTCAGGGGTTGTTAAACATTCAGTACTTC. Full variable domain (outside the CDR3, taken from reference TRBV7-3 and TRBJ2-4): GAGVSQTPSNKVTEKGKYVELRCDPISGHTALYWYRQSLGQGPEFLIYFQGTGAADDSGLPNDRFFAVRPEGSVSTLKIQRTERGDSAVYLCASSLSQGLLNIQYFGAGTRLSVL.

V usage is TRBV5-4 and J usage is TRBJ1-2; D may be TRBD1 (6 bases). Germline CDR1 reads SGHNT; CDR2 reads YYREEE (reference sequence). V lost 4 bases to trimming and J lost 5 bases, with 21 bases between them. The CDR3 has 16 amino acids. Written as DNA, the CDR3 is TGTGCCAGCAGCCGGGGAGGGACACCTCTGGAATATGGCTACACCTTC. As protein: CASSRGGTPLEYGYTF. Supplemented by reference TRBV5-4 and TRBJ1-2, the full variable domain reads ETGVTQSPTHLIKTRGQQVTLRCSSQSGHNTVSWYQQALGQGPQFIFQYYREEENGRGNFPPRFSGLQFPNYSSELNVNALELDDSALYLCASSRGGTPLEYGYTFGSGTRLTVV.

This clone has only one observation. V gene TRBV7-7 combines with J gene TRBJ1-1; possible D gene TRBD1, 5 bases. CDR1 and CDR2 (germline): SSHAT, FNYEAQ (reference sequence). CDR3 length: 11 amino acids. This CDR3 is CAIGGYTEAFF. CDR3 nucleotides: TGTGCTATTGGGGGGTACACTGAAGCTTTCTTT.

V and J are TRBV7-9 and TRBJ1-5, with D perhaps matching TRBD1 (6 bases). The CDR3 spans 16 residues. Trimming took off 1 base at V and 5 bases at J, with 15 bases between the two ends. Germline V CDR1 and CDR2: SEHNR, FQNEAQ (reference sequence). The CDR3 loop reads CASSLEGTHSYQPQHF. The CDR3 DNA reads TGTGCCAGCAGCTTAGAGGGGACACATAGTTATCAGCCCCAGCATTTT.

The rearrangement links TRBV5-5 to TRBJ2-5; 8 bases are a match to TRBD1. The CDR3 sequence is 14 residues long. Per the germline V gene, CDR1 is SGHKS and CDR2 is YYEKEE (reference sequence). The V gene end was trimmed by 4 bases and the J gene end by 5 bases; junction bases not matched to a gene: 7. CDR3 sequence (DNA): TGTGCCAGCAGCGCGACAGGGGTGGGGGAGACCCAGTACTTC. It encodes CASSATGVGETQYF.

This clone was seen once. The chain has TRBV6-1 and TRBJ2-5; tentative D call: TRBD2 (6 bases). CDR1 is MNHNS and CDR2 is SASEGT in the germline V gene. Trimming took 5 bases from V and 1 from J, leaving 14 bases between them. CDR3 length equals 15 residues. The CDR3 sequence: CASSQGLPFQETQYF. For the CDR3, the DNA is TGTGCCAGCAGTCAGGGACTTCCCTTCCAAGAGACCCAGTACTTC.

The rearrangement links TRBV9 to TRBJ1-2; D is undetermined. This CDR3 is 14 amino acids long. Germline V lookup: CDR1 SGDLS, CDR2 YYNGEE. The V end was cut by 0 bases, the J end by 7 bases, with 13 bases between. This CDR3 is CASSVVSGVGGYTF. The CDR3 DNA sequence: TGTGCCAGCAGCGTAGTTTCCGGGGTGGGTGGCTACACCTTC.

The rearrangement uses TRBV12-5 and TRBJ2-3; TRBD2 is a possible D gene (5 bases). Germline CDR1 and CDR2: LGHNT and FRNRAP. The CDR3 loop spans 14 amino acids. Trimming left V 3 bases short and J 0 bases short, with 7 bases between. In nucleotides, the CDR3 is TGTGCTAGTGGTTTAGGAGGCAGCACAGATACGCAGTATTTT. Amino acid sequence: CASGLGGSTDTQYF.

This sequence joins TRBV6-1 and TRBJ1-2; 7 positions match TRBD1. In germline, CDR1 is MNHNS, CDR2 SASEGT. V shed 2 bases, J shed 4 bases, and the junction held 16 bases outside the gene matches. The CDR3 is 18 amino acids. CDR3 nucleotides: TGTGCCAGCAGTGAAATTGGGAAAGACAGGGACAGCATCTATGGCTACACCTTC. Translation gives CASSEIGKDRDSIYGYTF.

The V gene is TRBV5-4, the J gene TRBJ2-2; weak D call: TRBD2 (6 bases). The germline gives CDR1 SGHNT, CDR2 YYREEE (reference sequence). V lost 5 bases, J lost 2 bases, and 16 bases lay in between. The CDR3 contains 16 residues. As DNA, the CDR3 is TGTGCCAGCAGGGGACGCGGGACCCCTAACACCGGGGAGCTGTTTTTT. It codes for CASRGRGTPNTGELFF.

The chain recombines TRBV28 with TRBJ2-5; a weak D match, TRBD1 (5 bases). The germline V gene encodes CDR1 MDHEN and CDR2 SYDVKM. Deletions cut 5 bases from V and 1 base from J, with 11 bases between. This CDR3 region has 14 residues. In DNA, the CDR3 is TGTGCCAGCAGTCGGACACCAACCCAAGAGACCCAGTACTTC. This translates into CASSRTPTQETQYF.

The rearrangement uses TRBV6-1 and TRBJ1-1, with 7 positions matching TRBD1. CDR1 and CDR2 from the germline V gene are MNHNS and SASEGT. CDR3 length: 14 residues. The J segment lost 5 bases and the V segment lost 7 bases, leaving 10 bases of the junction unmatched. CDR3 DNA: TGTGCCAGCACTGTAGAGGGGGCTGGGACTGAAGCTTTCTTT. Residues: CASTVEGAGTEAFF.

The chain recombines TRBV5-1 with TRBJ2-5; 9 nucleotides agree with TRBD2. The J segment lost 3 bases and the V segment lost 4 bases, leaving 7 bases of the junction unmatched. The CDR3 covers 15 residues. CDR1 is SGHRS, CDR2 YFSETQ, per germline. The CDR3 sequence is CASSRNLAGKETQYF. The CDR3 DNA reads as TGCGCCAGCAGCCGGAACCTAGCGGGGAAAGAGACCCAGTACTTC.